This T cell receptor beta chain was found in a study of post-analysis software for immune sequencing data. V was pared by 8 bases and J by 2 bases, with 18 bases between. CDR1 SGHTA and CDR2 FQGNSA come from the germline V gene. This CDR3 has 15 amino acids. Unique molecular identifiers tagged the TCR beta cDNA libraries. A single record per CDR3 protein comes from TCRdb applying MiXCR to the PCR reads. The sample yields roughly 700,000 distinct CDR3 sequences, about 27% seen once. Findings and caveats of the study: When patients were compared with controls, about five TRBV segments were more frequent, TRBV5-6, TRBV5-1 and TRBV20-1 among them.

A note on this clonotype: The antigen remains unidentified.

This TCR was recovered from a girl between 5 and 17 years old with multiple sclerosis. The chain uses TRBV7-2 and TRBJ2-5; D tentatively reads TRBD1 or TRBD2 (6 bases each). Specimen: blood. The CDR3, as DNA: TGTGCCAGCGGCCCCCGGGGGCAGCGACAAGAGACCCAGTACTTC. This encodes CASGPRGQRQETQYF.